The source of this TCR beta chain is a study of cytomegalovirus exposure and HLA in healthy donors. V was clipped by 1 base and J by 5 bases, with 15 bases between them. Germline V gene lookup returns CDR1 SGHVS and CDR2 FNYEAQ. The CDR3 is 16 residues long. TCRdb's table, derived via immunoSEQ multiplex PCR, lists solely in-frame clones and lacks some. Here the sample spans 150,000 to 200,000 clones, about 81% being singletons. The clonotype originates from a young woman in good health and CMV-seronegative. The sequenced sample consisted of PBMCs. V usage is TRBV7-6 and J usage is TRBJ2-1; maybe TRBD2 (6 bases). In DNA form, the CDR3 reads TGTGCCAGCAGCTTAGTAGGTGTGGGGGGACACAATGAGCAGTTCTTC. It yields the protein CASSLVGVGGHNEQFF. Based on the CDR3 plus reference TRBV7-6 and TRBJ2-1, the full variable domain is GAGVSQSPRYKVTKRGQDVALRCDPISGHVSLYWYRQALGQGPEFLTYFNYEAQQDKSGLPNDRFSAERPEGSISTLTIQRTEQRDSAMYRCASSLVGVGGHNEQFFGPGTRLTVL.